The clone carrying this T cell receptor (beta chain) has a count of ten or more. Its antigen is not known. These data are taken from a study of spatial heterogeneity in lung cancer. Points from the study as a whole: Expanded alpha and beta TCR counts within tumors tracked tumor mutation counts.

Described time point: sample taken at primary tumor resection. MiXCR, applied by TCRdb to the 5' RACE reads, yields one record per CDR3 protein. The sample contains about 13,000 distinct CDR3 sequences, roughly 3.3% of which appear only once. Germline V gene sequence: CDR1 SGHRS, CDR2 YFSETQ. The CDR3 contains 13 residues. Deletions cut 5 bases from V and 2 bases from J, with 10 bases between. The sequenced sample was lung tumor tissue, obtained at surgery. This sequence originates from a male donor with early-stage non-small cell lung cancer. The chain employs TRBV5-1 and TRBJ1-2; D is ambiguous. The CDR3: CASSPAANYGYTF. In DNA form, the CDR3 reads TGCGCCAGCAGTCCGGCCGCCAACTATGGCTACACCTTC. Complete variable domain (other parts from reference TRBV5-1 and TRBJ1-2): KAGVTQTPRYLIKTRGQQVTLSCSPISGHRSVSWYQQTPGQGLQFLFEYFSETQRNKGNFPGRFSGRQFSNSRSEMNVSTLELGDSALYLCASSPAANYGYTFGSGTRLTVV.